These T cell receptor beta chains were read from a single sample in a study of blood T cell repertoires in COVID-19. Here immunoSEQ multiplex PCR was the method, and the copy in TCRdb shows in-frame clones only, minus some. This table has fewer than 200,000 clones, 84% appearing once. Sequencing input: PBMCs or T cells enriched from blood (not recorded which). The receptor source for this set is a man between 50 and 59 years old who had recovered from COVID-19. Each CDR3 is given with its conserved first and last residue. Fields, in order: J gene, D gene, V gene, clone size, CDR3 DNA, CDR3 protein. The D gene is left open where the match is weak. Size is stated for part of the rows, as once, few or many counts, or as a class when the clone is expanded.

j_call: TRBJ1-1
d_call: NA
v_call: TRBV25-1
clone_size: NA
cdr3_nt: TGTGCCAGCAGTGAATCGGATCACACGCGGGCTTTCTTT
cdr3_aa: CASSESDHTRAFF

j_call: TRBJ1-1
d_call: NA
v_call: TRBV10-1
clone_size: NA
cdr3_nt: TGCGCCAGCAGTGAAGGCAGGGTGGCAGAAGCTTTCTTT
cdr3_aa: CASSEGRVAEAFF

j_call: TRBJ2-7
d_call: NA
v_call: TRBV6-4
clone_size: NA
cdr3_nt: TGTGCCAGCAGTGACTCGGTCGGGGGCGAGCAGTACTTC
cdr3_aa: CASSDSVGGEQYF

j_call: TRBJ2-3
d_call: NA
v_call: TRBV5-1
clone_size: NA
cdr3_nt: TGCGCCAGCAGCCCAGGACTCTTACCCACAGATACGCAGTATTTT
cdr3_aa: CASSPGLLPTDTQYF

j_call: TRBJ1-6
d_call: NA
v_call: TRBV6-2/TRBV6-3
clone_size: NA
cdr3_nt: TGTGCCAGCAGTTACTCGTCGACAGGCCCGCGGTCACCCCTCCACTTT
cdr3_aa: CASSYSSTGPRSPLHF

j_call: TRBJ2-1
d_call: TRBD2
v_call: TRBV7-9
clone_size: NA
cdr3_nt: TGTGCCAGCAGCCGAGCCGGGGGGGCGAGCTCCTACAATGAGCAGTTCTTC
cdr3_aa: CASSRAGGASSYNEQFF

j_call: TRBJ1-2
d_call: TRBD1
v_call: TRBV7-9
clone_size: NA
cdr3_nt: TGTGCCAGCAGCCGGGGACAGGGGAGCTATGGCTACACCTTC
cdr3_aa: CASSRGQGSYGYTF

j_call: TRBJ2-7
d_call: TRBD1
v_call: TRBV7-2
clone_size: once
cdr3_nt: TGTGCCAGCAGCACCCGGACAGGGGGGTACGAGCAGTACTTC
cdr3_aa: CASSTRTGGYEQYF

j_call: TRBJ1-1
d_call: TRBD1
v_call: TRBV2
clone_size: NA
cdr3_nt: TGTGGGCAGCAGTGGGACAGGGGATGGGCGGACACTGAAGCTTTCTTT
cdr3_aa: CGQQWDRGWADTEAFF

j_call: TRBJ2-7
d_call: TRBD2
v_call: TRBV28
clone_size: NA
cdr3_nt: TGTGCCAGCAGTTTCACCGGGACTAACTCCTACGAGCAGTACTTC
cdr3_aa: CASSFTGTNSYEQYF

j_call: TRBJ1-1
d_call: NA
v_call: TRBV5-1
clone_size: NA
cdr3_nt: TGCGCCAGCAGCACGACTTCAGGGCTGTCGGAGACTGAAGCTTTCTTT
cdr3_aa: CASSTTSGLSETEAFF

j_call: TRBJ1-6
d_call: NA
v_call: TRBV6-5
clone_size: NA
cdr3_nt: TGTGCCAGCAGTTACTTGGCCTCAAATTCACCCCTCCACTTT
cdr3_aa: CASSYLASNSPLHF

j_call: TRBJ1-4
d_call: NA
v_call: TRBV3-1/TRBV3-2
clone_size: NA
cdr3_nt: TGTGCCAGCAGCCAAGTAATGATCATTCCGGGTGAAAAACTGTTTTTT
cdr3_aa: CASSQVMIIPGEKLFF

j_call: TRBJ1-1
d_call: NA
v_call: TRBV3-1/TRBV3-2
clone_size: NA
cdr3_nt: TGTGCCAGCAGCAAAACAGGGTTGGGTATTGAAGCTTTCTTT
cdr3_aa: CASSKTGLGIEAFF

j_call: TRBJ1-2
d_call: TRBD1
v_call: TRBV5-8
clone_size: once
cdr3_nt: TGTGCCACCGGGGGGACAGGGAAAAGAAAGGACACCTTC
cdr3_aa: CATGGTGKRKDTF

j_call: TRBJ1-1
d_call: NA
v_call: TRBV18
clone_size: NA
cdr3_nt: TGTGCCAGCTCACCATTTGAGGGCACTGAAGCTTTCTTT
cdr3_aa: CASSPFEGTEAFF

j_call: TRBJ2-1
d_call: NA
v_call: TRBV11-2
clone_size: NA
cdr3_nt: TGTGCCAGCAGCTTAGTGAGCCCGGGCAATGAGCAGTTCTTC
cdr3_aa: CASSLVSPGNEQFF

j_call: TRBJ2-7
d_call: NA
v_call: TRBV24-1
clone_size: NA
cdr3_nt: TGTGCCACCAGTGATCGTCCCGACACCCAGGGGGAGCAGTACTTC
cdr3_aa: CATSDRPDTQGEQYF

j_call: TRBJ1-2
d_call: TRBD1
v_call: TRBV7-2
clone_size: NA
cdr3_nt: TGTGCCAGCAGCCCCAGGACAGGGGGCTACTATGGCTACACCTTC
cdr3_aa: CASSPRTGGYYGYTF

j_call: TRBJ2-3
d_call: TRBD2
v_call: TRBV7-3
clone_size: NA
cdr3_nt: TGTGCCAGCAGTAGGACTAGCGAACGCACAGATACGCAGTATTTT
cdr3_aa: CASSRTSERTDTQYF

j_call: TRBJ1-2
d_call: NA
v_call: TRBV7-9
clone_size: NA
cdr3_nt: TGTGCCAGCAGCTTAGCAGGGGCGCAGGACTATGGCTACACCTTC
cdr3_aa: CASSLAGAQDYGYTF

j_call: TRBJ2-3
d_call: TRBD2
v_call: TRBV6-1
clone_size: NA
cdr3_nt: TGTGCCAGCAGTGAAGCGGGAGCGGGGGGCACAGATACGCAGTATTTT
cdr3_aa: CASSEAGAGGTDTQYF

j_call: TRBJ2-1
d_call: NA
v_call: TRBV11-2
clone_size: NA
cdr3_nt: TGTGCCAGCAGCTTAGAGGCGGCGAAGTACAATGAGCAGTTCTTC
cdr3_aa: CASSLEAAKYNEQFF

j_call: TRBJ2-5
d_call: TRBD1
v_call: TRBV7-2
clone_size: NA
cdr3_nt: TGTGCCAGCAGCGACCTGGACAGGGTTGGAGAGACCCAGTACTTC
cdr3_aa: CASSDLDRVGETQYF

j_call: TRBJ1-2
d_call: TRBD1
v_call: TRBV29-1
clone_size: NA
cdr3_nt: TGCAGCGTTGAAGACCCCTGGGACAGTAAATATGGCTACACCTTC
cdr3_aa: CSVEDPWDSKYGYTF

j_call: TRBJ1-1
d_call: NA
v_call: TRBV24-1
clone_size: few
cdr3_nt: TGTGCCACCAGTGACTCGGGACTCCCGGAGCTGTTCTTT
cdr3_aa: CATSDSGLPELFF

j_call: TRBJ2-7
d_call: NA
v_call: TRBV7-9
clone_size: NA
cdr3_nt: TGTGCCAGCAGCTTAGTTCGCGAAACCTCCTACGAGCAGTACTTC
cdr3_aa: CASSLVRETSYEQYF

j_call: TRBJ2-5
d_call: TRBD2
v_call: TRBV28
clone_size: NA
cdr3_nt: TGTGCCAGCAGTTTACCGCTAGCGGGGTTCCCAGAGACCCAGTACTTC
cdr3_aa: CASSLPLAGFPETQYF

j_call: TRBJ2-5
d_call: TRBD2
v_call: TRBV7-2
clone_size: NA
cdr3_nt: TGTGCCAGCAGCCCTGGGACTAGCGGGGGAACCGCTCGGGAGACCCAGTACTTC
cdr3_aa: CASSPGTSGGTARETQYF

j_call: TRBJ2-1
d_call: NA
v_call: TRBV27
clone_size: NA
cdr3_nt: TGTGCCAGCATGAGGAGCCCCTACAATGAGCAGTTCTTC
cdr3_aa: CASMRSPYNEQFF

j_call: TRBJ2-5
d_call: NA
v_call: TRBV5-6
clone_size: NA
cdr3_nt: TGTGCCAGCAGCTCAAGAGAACAGGGTTATGAAGAGACCCAGTACTTC
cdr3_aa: CASSSREQGYEETQYF

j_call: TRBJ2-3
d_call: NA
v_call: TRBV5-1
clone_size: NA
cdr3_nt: TGCGCCAGCAGCTTGGCCTCAGTCACAGATACGCAGTATTTT
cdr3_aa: CASSLASVTDTQYF

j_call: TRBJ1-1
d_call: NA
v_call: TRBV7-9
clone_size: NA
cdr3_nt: TGTGCCAGCAGCTTCGGGACAGAAGCTTTCTTT
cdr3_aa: CASSFGTEAFF

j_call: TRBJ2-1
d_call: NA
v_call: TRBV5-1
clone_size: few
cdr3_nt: TGCGCCAGCAGCTTGTCTCTAGCGACGAATGAGCAGTTCTTC
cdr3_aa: CASSLSLATNEQFF

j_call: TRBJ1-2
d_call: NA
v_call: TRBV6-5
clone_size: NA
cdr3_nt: TGTGCCAGCAGTTTTCAGGGGCCTACAGCTAACTATGGCTACACCTTC
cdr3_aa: CASSFQGPTANYGYTF

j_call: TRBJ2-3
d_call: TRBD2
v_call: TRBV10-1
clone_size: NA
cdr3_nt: TGCGCCAGCAGTGCCTACTCTAGCGGGGGAAAGTATACGCAGTATTTT
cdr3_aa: CASSAYSSGGKYTQYF

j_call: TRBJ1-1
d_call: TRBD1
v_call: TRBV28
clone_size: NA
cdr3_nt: TGTGCCAGCAGCCGCGACAGGGGTACTGAAGCTTTCTTT
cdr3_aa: CASSRDRGTEAFF

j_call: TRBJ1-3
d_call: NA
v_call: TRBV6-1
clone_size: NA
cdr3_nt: TGTGCCAGCAGTGAATTTGAAGCCGGAAACACCATATATTTT
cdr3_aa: CASSEFEAGNTIYF

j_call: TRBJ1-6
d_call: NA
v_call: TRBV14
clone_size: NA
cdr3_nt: TGTGCCAGCAGCCAAGTTCCAGGAAATTCACCCCTCCACTTT
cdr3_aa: CASSQVPGNSPLHF

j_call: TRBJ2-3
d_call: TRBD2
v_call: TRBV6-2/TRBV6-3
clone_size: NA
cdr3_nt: TGTGCCAGCAGTGATCGGGGGGGCCGGGGAGATACGCAGTATTTT
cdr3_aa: CASSDRGGRGDTQYF

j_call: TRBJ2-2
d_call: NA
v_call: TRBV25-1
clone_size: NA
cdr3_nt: TGTGCCAGCAGTGAATATACGGGGGCCGGGGAGCTGTTTTTT
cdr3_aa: CASSEYTGAGELFF

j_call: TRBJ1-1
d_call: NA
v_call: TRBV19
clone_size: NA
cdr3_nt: TGTGCCAGTAGAGTACAGGGCAACACTGAAGCTTTCTTT
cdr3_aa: CASRVQGNTEAFF